The rows below give T cell receptor beta chains drawn from one sample of a study of identical twins. TCRdb reanalysed the 5' RACE reads using MiXCR and keeps one entry per CDR3 protein. The table records roughly 1,500,000 distinct CDR3 sequences, about 32% of them present only once. Input material: cord blood. The receptors were gathered from a newborn girl in good health. Both conserved end residues are part of each CDR3. Each record gives: CDR3 protein, CDR3 DNA, V gene, J gene, D gene, clone size. D genes are given only for firm matches. Some rows have no size entry. The others give once, few or many, or a class for an expanded clone.

CASSSGEWYGYTF	TGTGCCAGCAGCTCAGGGGAATGGTATGGCTACACCTTC	TRBV7-2	TRBJ1-2	.	few
CASSWPSYEQYF	TGCGCCAGCAGCTGGCCCTCCTACGAGCAGTACTTC	TRBV28	TRBJ2-7	.	many
CSARDAKGYEQYF	TGCAGTGCTAGAGATGCCAAGGGCTACGAGCAGTACTTC	TRBV20-1	TRBJ2-7	.	.
CSAQIGNTIYF	TGCAGTGCGCAGATTGGAAACACCATATATTTT	TRBV20-1	TRBJ1-3	.	.
CSGKSQGGAGYTF	TGCAGCGGTAAGTCCCAGGGGGGGGCTGGCTACACCTTC	TRBV29-1	TRBJ1-2	TRBD1	once
CASSKTGGRTEAFF	TGTGCCAGCAGCAAAACAGGGGGCCGGACTGAAGCTTTCTTT	TRBV7-9	TRBJ1-1	TRBD1	.
CSVGDRGFAKLFF	TGCAGCGTTGGGGACAGGGGGTTTGCAAAACTGTTTTTT	TRBV29-1	TRBJ1-4	TRBD1	.
CASSLLSGAAYEQYF	TGTGCCAGCAGTTTACTGTCGGGGGCAGCTTACGAGCAGTACTTC	TRBV28	TRBJ2-7	.	.
CSAREVGGGVNIQYF	TGCAGTGCTAGAGAAGTTGGAGGGGGCGTTAACATTCAGTACTTC	TRBV20-1	TRBJ2-4	.	.
CASSPLGGQRESDEQYF	TGTGCCAGCAGCCCCCTGGGTGGCCAGCGGGAGTCGGATGAGCAGTACTTC	TRBV9	TRBJ2-5	TRBD2	.
CASSNSGRTDTQYF	TGCGCCAGCAGCAACAGCGGGAGGACAGATACGCAGTATTTT	TRBV5-1	TRBJ2-3	TRBD2	.
CASSPQDYEQYF	TGTGCCAGCAGCCCACAAGATTACGAGCAGTACTTC	TRBV28	TRBJ2-7	.	many
CASSYRTSSHEQYF	TGTGCCAGCAGTTACCGGACTAGTAGCCACGAGCAGTACTTC	TRBV6-6	TRBJ2-7	TRBD2	.
CASSVGTSGSLSYEFF	TGTGCCAGCAGTGTCGGGACTAGCGGGAGTCTATCGTATGAGTTCTTC	TRBV3-1	TRBJ2-1	TRBD2	few
CASSYRGLQETQYF	TGTGCCAGCAGTTACAGGGGGCTCCAAGAGACCCAGTACTTC	TRBV6-5	TRBJ2-5	TRBD1	many
CSAREQYF	TGCAGTGCTAGGGAGCAGTACTTC	TRBV20-1	TRBJ2-5	.	.
CASSFRTSGVGDNEQFF	TGCGCCAGCAGCTTTAGGACTAGCGGGGTTGGAGACAATGAGCAGTTCTTC	TRBV5-1	TRBJ2-1	TRBD2	.
CASSLGTGNNEQFF	TGCGCCAGCAGCTTGGGCACAGGGAACAATGAGCAGTTCTTC	TRBV5-1	TRBJ2-1	.	many
CASRGADRGRNEQFF	TGTGCCTCCAGGGGAGCGGACAGGGGGCGCAATGAGCAGTTCTTC	TRBV10-3	TRBJ2-1	TRBD1	.
CASSLMSGRGDEQYF	TGTGCCAGCAGCTTAATGAGCGGGAGAGGCGATGAGCAGTACTTC	TRBV7-2	TRBJ2-5	TRBD2	.
CASSSNRAGGSEAFF	TGCGCCAGCAGTTCGAACAGGGCTGGGGGATCTGAAGCTTTCTTT	TRBV5-1	TRBJ1-1	.	.
CASSLVGGSLADTQYF	TGTGCCAGCAGCTTAGTAGGCGGGAGCCTCGCAGATACGCAGTATTTT	TRBV11-2	TRBJ2-3	TRBD2	many
CSASRLAGAGDTQYF	TGCAGTGCTAGTCGACTAGCGGGGGCTGGAGATACGCAGTATTTT	TRBV20-1	TRBJ2-3	TRBD2	.
CASFRPGTVQETQYF	TGTGCCAGCTTCAGACCCGGGACAGTCCAAGAGACCCAGTACTTC	TRBV3-1	TRBJ2-5	TRBD1	.
CASSEWDWAPYRDNEQFF	TGTGCCAGCAGTGAATGGGACTGGGCACCGTACCGGGACAATGAGCAGTTCTTC	TRBV6-1	TRBJ2-1	.	.
CASSLWRTGFNEKLFF	TGCGCCAGCAGCTTGTGGCGGACAGGCTTTAATGAAAAACTGTTTTTT	TRBV5-1	TRBJ1-4	TRBD1	.
CASNNGIGRSSTDTQYF	TGTGCCAGCAACAATGGGATCGGGCGCTCTAGCACAGATACGCAGTATTTT	TRBV5-6	TRBJ2-3	.	few
CSARLAGRQETQYF	TGCAGTGCGAGACTAGCGGGCCGCCAAGAGACCCAGTACTTC	TRBV20-1	TRBJ2-5	TRBD2	few
CASSDSIYEQYF	TGTGCCAGCAGTGATAGCATCTACGAGCAGTACTTC	TRBV2	TRBJ2-7	.	.
CATDRGFQETQYF	TGTGCCACCGATCGGGGCTTCCAAGAGACCCAGTACTTC	TRBV7-9	TRBJ2-5	.	.
CASSLSGAGGYTF	TGTGCCAGCAGTTTATCAGGGGCTGGTGGCTACACCTTC	TRBV7-8	TRBJ1-2	.	.
CASSVRLDSYEQYF	TGTGCCAGCAGCGTGAGGCTAGACTCCTACGAGCAGTACTTC	TRBV9	TRBJ2-7	.	.
CASSWGQPASYNEQFF	TGTGCCAGCAGCTGGGGACAGCCAGCCTCCTACAATGAGCAGTTCTTC	TRBV28	TRBJ2-1	TRBD1	.
CSARVGGSGDEQYF	TGCAGTGCTAGAGTCGGCGGGAGTGGCGACGAGCAGTACTTC	TRBV20-1	TRBJ2-7	TRBD2	few
CASSYLLGEYGDTQYF	TGTGCCAGCAGTTACCTCCTTGGGGAATACGGAGATACGCAGTATTTT	TRBV6-2/TRBV6-3	TRBJ2-3	.	few
CASSLQYPMDGYTF	TGTGCCAGCAGCTTACAGTATCCCATGGATGGCTACACCTTC	TRBV7-9	TRBJ1-2	.	.
CASSPLVDTEAFF	TGTGCCAGCTCACCATTGGTAGACACTGAAGCTTTCTTT	TRBV18	TRBJ1-1	.	.